The T cell receptor (beta chain) under discussion was sequenced for a study of blood T cell repertoires in COVID-19. For the study at large: T cells, B-cell-depleted T cells, or PBMCs provided the cDNA or gDNA that served as material.

How the authors handled the data: Reference gene primer amplification gave estimated nucleated cell counts. Assay: immunoSEQ multiplex PCR; the TCRdb copy retains only in-frame clones and omits some. The D gene and trimming were derived from the DNA, and the V and J assignments and clone size from that table. This table has approximately 180,000 clones, 82% appearing once. The germline CDR1 and CDR2 sequences are LNHDA and SQIVND (reference sequence). The ends were cut back, 7 bases at V and 2 bases at J, with 12 bases in the middle. The CDR3 loop spans 14 amino acids. The rearrangement links TRBV19 to TRBJ1-5; D may be TRBD1 (5 bases). The sequence was obtained from a woman aged 60-75 years with acute COVID-19. The sample taken for sequencing was PBMCs or T cells enriched from blood (not recorded which). As DNA, the CDR3 is TGTGCCAGTACCATTGGGGCAGGCAATCAGCCCCAGCATTTT. As protein: CASTIGAGNQPQHF.